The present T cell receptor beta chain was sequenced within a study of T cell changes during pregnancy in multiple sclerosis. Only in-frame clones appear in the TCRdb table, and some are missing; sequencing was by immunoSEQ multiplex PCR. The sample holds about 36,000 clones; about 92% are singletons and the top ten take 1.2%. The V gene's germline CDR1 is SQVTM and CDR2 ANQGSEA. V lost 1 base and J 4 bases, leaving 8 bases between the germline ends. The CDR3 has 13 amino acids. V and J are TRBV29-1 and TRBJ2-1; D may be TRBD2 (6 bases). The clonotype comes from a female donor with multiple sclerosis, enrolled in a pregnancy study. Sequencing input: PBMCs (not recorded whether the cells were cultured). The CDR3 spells CSVEGREYNEQFF. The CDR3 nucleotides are TGCAGCGTTGAAGGGCGGGAATACAATGAGCAGTTCTTC.